The text below deals with one T cell receptor (beta chain). Its antigen is as yet unknown. The data derive from a study of T cell responses to AZD1222 COVID-19 vaccine. Findings and limits, study-wide: Rises in breadth and depth of Spike-specific TCRs came after two AZD1222 doses. Clonal diversity was possibly underestimated; the donors were predominantly white British and more often female. Reports say nearly half of spike-specific TCRs go after unmutated variant regions. No repertoire was sampled before or during the peak T cell response, only after it.

Sequenced by immunoSEQ multiplex PCR; TCRdb stores in-frame clones only, minus some. The sample contains about 130,000 clones, about nine tenths of which appear only once. The germline gives CDR1 SNHLY, CDR2 FYNNEI. CDR3 length equals 14 residues. Trimming shortened V by 4 bases and J by 8 bases, and 15 bases separated the two germline ends. The sample in question was peripheral blood, obtained on day 0 of MenACWY control vaccination. This chain connects TRBV2 to TRBJ2-1, with a tentative D call TRBD1 (5 bases). The origin of this receptor is an adult in good health. The CDR3: CASSGPGQNDEQFF. In DNA form, the CDR3 reads TGTGCCAGCAGTGGCCCCGGACAAAATGATGAGCAGTTCTTC.